The sequence of this T cell receptor beta chain was determined in a study of T cell repertoires in cytomegalovirus infection (dated by TCRdb to the late 2010s). At the level of the whole study: Recently identified HLA-C-restricted CMV epitopes, whose presentation resists viral immunomodulation, were targeted by peptide stimulations together with well-studied HLA-B-restricted epitopes. Donor HLA type was relevant to the analysis, because carriage of CMV infection together with the matching HLA type was indicated by public TCR beta signatures.

This clonotype appeared a single time. Its binding antigen is unknown. It has no much larger one-base neighbor in the sample; base qualities were not kept. A single read constitutes weak evidence. Overall study outcomes, separate from this receptor: The ex vivo response was dominated by HLA-C-restricted CMV-specific TCR beta clonotypes, which also provided the single most frequent clonotype in two of eight donors. In both this cohort and an independent cohort of more than 350 donors, the cumulative frequency of public TCR beta family members distinguished carriers of CMV infection plus the relevant HLA type.

The sequencing machine was an Illumina HiSeq 1500. Using fastp at Q25 and MiXCR, TCRdb reprocessed the public reads and kept productive beta chains. Each CDR3 protein gets just one entry, which takes the most common genes and DNA from the rows behind it. A total of approximately 990,000 distinct CDR3 sequences appear in this sample, roughly 30% of them only once. The top ten hold about an eighth of the sample. Its CDR3 holds 14 amino acids, cysteine through phenylalanine. Just the 42-base CDR3 DNA is kept, in frame starting at base 1. CDR1 and CDR2, looked up from the germline V gene (reference sequence), are LNHNV and YYDKDF. Trimming removed 1 base from V and 5 bases from J, leaving 12 bases between the germline ends. The treatment or condition label for this specimen denotes: in vitro stimulation with specific CMV peptide epitopes to enrich CMV-specific T cells.

The sample here was cultured CD8+ T cells from PBMCs, taken from culture after CMV antigen stimulation. The sequence was collected from a human donor in good health (CMV status not recorded). Some clones in this sample may be carry-over from other donors' samples. Recombination linked TRBV15 to TRBJ2-7, with TRBD2 as a weak D call on 6 bases. The encoded CDR3 is CATSRADGEDEQYF. The bases read TGTGCCACCAGCAGAGCGGACGGGGAGGACGAGCAGTACTTC.